Included here is one TCR beta chain sequence, with context. This sample is part of a study of blood T cell repertoires in COVID-19. TCRdb's table, derived via immunoSEQ multiplex PCR, lists solely in-frame clones and lacks some. The sample has about 310,000 clones, 75% to 90% seen once. Per the germline V gene, CDR1 is SEHNR and CDR2 is FQNEAQ (reference sequence). This CDR3 has 14 amino acids. Germline trimming cut 4 bases from V and 9 bases from J; bases unmatched to any gene: 7. This chain uses TRBV7-9 with TRBJ2-5; 11 nucleotides line up with TRBD2. Sequencing was carried out using PBMCs or T cells enriched from blood (not recorded which). This receptor was identified in a woman aged 25 to 39 who had been exposed to COVID-19. CDR3 region: CASSSTSGGAPQYF. CDR3 DNA: TGTGCCAGCAGCTCCACTAGCGGGGGTGCTCCCCAGTACTTC.